The TCR beta chain under discussion was sequenced for a study of vaccination effects on CD4 cells after COVID-19 (dated by TCRdb to between 2020 and 2023). Describing the broader study: In the ViraFEST assay, PBMC were stimulated with viral peptide pools, and antigen-specific CD4+ T cell clonotypes were then identified by expansion using TCR sequencing. The Oncomine TCR Beta short-read assay on an Illumina iSeq 100 was used to sequence cultures from other donors in the study. SARS-CoV-2 spike-specific CD4+ TCR repertoires were compared before and after mRNA vaccination in COVID-19 convalescent patients and in infection-naive vaccine recipients. Post-vaccine samples across the study were collected a median of 72 days after the second dose, with a range of 14 to 241. Each well held some 1.9 million PBMC cultured in IMDM containing roughly 5% human AB serum, roughly 9.6 IU/ml IL-2 and gentamicin, along with around 11 ug/ml peptides. Altogether, roughly 10 COVID-19 convalescent patients and a few SARS-CoV-2-naive healthy vaccine recipients made up the full study. Beyond this particular receptor, the publication reports: Clones induced by infection and clones induced by vaccination both contracted markedly at late timepoints after vaccination, which fits with T cell responses waning over time. In healthy vaccine recipients, vaccine-induced clones were almost all SARS-CoV-2 mono-reactive, with only 1 of 255 cross-reactive with common cold coronaviruses. Only a small number of convalescent patients were included, and no early post-infection timepoints were available, which limited the study.

V and J are truncated by 1 base and 0 bases respectively, leaving an intervening sequence of 1 base. The CDR3 has 13 amino acids, counting the end cysteine and phenylalanine. The sequence is cut down to CDR3 DNA, 39 bases in frame from base 1. In the germline V gene, CDR1 corresponds to SGHTA and CDR2 to FQGTGA. Libraries came from the immunoSEQ multiplex PCR assay. DNA from the CD4+ T cells that had been cultured and isolated underwent TCR beta CDR3 sequencing. The source study handled its data this way. The analysis removed non-productive TCR sequences, trimmed reads to the CDR3 region, and retained only CDR3s that were 7 or more amino acids long. Antigen-specific clonotypes were identified using the MANAFEST web app by comparison of expansion in peptide wells against reference cultures. To be called positive, a clone needed expansion at FDR<0.05 compared with the reference and with all other wells, an odds ratio greater than 5, and a frequency greater than 0.1% in two replicate wells. A clonotype was called cross-reactive if it was significantly expanded both in SARS-CoV-2 spike wells and in at least one common cold coronavirus spike condition. CDR3 similarity was assessed by Levenshtein distance using the stringdist R package, and unrooted trees were constructed with ape in R 3.6.1. The clones in this table, taken by TCRdb from immuneACCESS, are in-frame only. Not every clone is retained; where verified, under half of the shortfall comes from an unresolved V gene, and the cause of the rest is unknown. V and J calls and clone size are copied from that table; D and trimming were computed from the DNA. This sample lists around 69,000 clones; over 75% were detected once. The ten largest make up about 2.5% of the sample.

In the case of this clone: The specificity of this receptor is unknown. The sample holds no much larger clone one base away, and base qualities are not on file.

After around eleven days of culture, CD4+ T cells were isolated with the EasySep CD4+ T cell isolation kit. Participants received two doses of either the BNT162b2 or the mRNA-1273 mRNA SARS-CoV-2 vaccine. None of the healthy vaccine recipients had a prior SARS-CoV-2 infection, which was confirmed by nucleocapsid antibody tests that came back negative both before and after vaccination. Half of the culture medium was replaced with fresh IL-2-containing medium on days 3 and 7. Unless noted otherwise, every peptide stimulation condition was cultured in triplicate wells. Using Ficoll-Paque Plus gradient centrifugation, PBMC were separated from whole blood and then either used fresh or cryopreserved at -140C. The QIAamp micro DNA kit was used to extract genomic DNA from the cultured CD4+ T cells.

The chain joins TRBV7-3 to TRBJ1-5; no D segment can be confidently identified. The sequence was obtained from a human donor who received a COVID-19 vaccine. The sample consisted of CD4+ T cells from PBMCs cultured without peptide, taken after COVID-19 vaccination. CDR3 reads: CASSLSSNQPQHF. The DNA sequence is TGTGCCAGCAGCTTAAGTAGCAATCAGCCCCAGCATTTT.